This TCR beta chain was identified during a study of blood T cell repertoires in COVID-19. Some clones are missing from TCRdb's copy, which holds only in-frame ones; the method was immunoSEQ multiplex PCR. The sample lists 150,000 to 200,000 clones; roughly 81% were seen once. The length of the CDR3 is 15 residues. Germline lookup yields CDR1 SEHNR and CDR2 FQNEAQ (reference sequence). V was clipped by 5 bases and J by 4 bases; unmatched bases: 7. The V call is TRBV7-9, the J call TRBJ1-1; 10 bases map to TRBD1. The clonotype was recovered from a woman aged 40 to 50 with COVID-19, enrolled during active disease. The sample comprised peripheral blood. The CDR3 loop is CASSPQTGGLTEAFF. Written as DNA, the CDR3 is TGTGCCAGCAGCCCACAGACAGGGGGCCTCACTGAAGCTTTCTTT.